These T cell receptor beta chains were read from a single sample in a study of blood T cell repertoires in COVID-19. Profiling relied on immunoSEQ multiplex PCR, and the TCRdb table lists in-frame clones only, not all of them. The sample contains about 48,000 clones, approximately 85% of which appear only once. The sequenced material came from peripheral blood. These receptors originate from a man between 35 and 55 years old with acute or convalescent COVID-19. The CDR3 runs from the conserved cysteine through the conserved F or W. D genes are given only for firm matches. Only some rows state a clone size, as once, few, many or a class for expanded clones.

cdr3_length | j_call | d_call | clone_size | v_call | cdr3_aa | cdr3_nt
13 | TRBJ1-2 | TRBD1 | - | TRBV7-2 | CASSLRSGGGYTF | TGTGCCAGCAGCTTACGGTCAGGGGGGGGCTACACCTTC
15 | TRBJ2-7 | - | - | TRBV7-8 | CASSPRETASYEQYF | TGTGCCAGCAGCCCCCGAGAGACAGCGTCCTACGAGCAGTACTTC
19 | TRBJ2-5 | TRBD2 | - | TRBV4-1 | CASSQDQFKGTSGQETQYF | TGCGCCAGCAGCCAAGACCAGTTCAAGGGGACTAGCGGCCAAGAGACCCAGTACTTC
13 | TRBJ1-2 | - | few | TRBV5-1 | CASSLGAAYGYTF | TGCGCCAGCAGCTTGGGGGCAGCATATGGCTACACCTTC
14 | TRBJ1-1 | - | once | TRBV7-9 | CASSSQLITIEAFF | TGTGCCAGCAGCTCTCAGTTGATCACGATTGAAGCTTTCTTT
13 | TRBJ2-7 | - | - | TRBV11-2 | CASRVTGSYEQYF | TGTGCCAGCAGGGTAACAGGGTCCTACGAGCAGTACTTC
15 | TRBJ2-3 | - | - | TRBV2 | CASSERAGATDTQYF | TGTGCCAGCAGTGAAAGGGCAGGGGCGACAGATACGCAGTATTTT
14 | TRBJ1-5 | TRBD1 | once | TRBV6-5 | CASSYKGGRQPQHF | TGTGCCAGCAGTTACAAAGGGGGCCGTCAGCCCCAGCATTTT
15 | TRBJ2-5 | TRBD2 | - | TRBV5-4 | CASSPGTSLDETQYF | TGTGCCAGCAGTCCGGGGACTAGTCTAGATGAGACCCAGTACTTC
15 | TRBJ2-5 | TRBD1 | - | TRBV5-1 | CASSLEGTGVETQYF | TGCGCCAGCAGCTTGGAAGGGACAGGGGTCGAGACCCAGTACTTC
14 | TRBJ1-2 | - | - | TRBV2 | CASRGQLTGRGYTF | TGTGCCAGCAGGGGGCAGTTAACAGGGCGTGGCTACACCTTC
15 | TRBJ2-1 | - | - | TRBV7-2 | CASSLRQAPYNEQFF | TGTGCCAGCAGCTTACGTCAGGCCCCCTACAATGAGCAGTTCTTC
11 | TRBJ1-1 | - | - | TRBV2 | CARFLGTEAFF | TGTGCCAGGTTCCTCGGCACTGAAGCTTTCTTT
14 | TRBJ2-2 | - | - | TRBV2 | CASIREVNTGELFF | TGTGCCAGCATCCGGGAAGTAAACACCGGGGAGCTGTTTTTT
14 | TRBJ1-2 | TRBD1 | few | TRBV7-9 | CASSKGDRGYGYTF | TGTGCCAGCAGCAAAGGGGACAGAGGCTATGGCTACACCTTC
19 | TRBJ2-1 | TRBD1 | - | TRBV19 | CASSPRGQGAIRAYNEQFF | TGTGCCAGTAGCCCGAGGGGACAGGGGGCGATTCGGGCCTACAATGAGCAGTTCTTC
16 | TRBJ2-1 | TRBD2 | - | TRBV7-2 | CASSVTWTSGQNEQFF | TGTGCCAGCAGCGTAACTTGGACTAGTGGTCAGAATGAGCAGTTCTTC
15 | TRBJ2-5 | - | - | TRBV7-9 | CASSSGTWGLETQYF | TGTGCCAGCAGCTCTGGGACTTGGGGCTTGGAGACCCAGTACTTC
12 | TRBJ1-1 | - | - | TRBV20-1 | CSASSGNTEAFF | TGCAGTGCTAGTTCAGGGAACACTGAAGCTTTCTTT
15 | TRBJ2-7 | TRBD2 | - | TRBV30 | CAWSPPGLAGYEQYF | TGTGCCTGGAGTCCCCCGGGACTAGCGGGTTACGAGCAGTACTTC
15 | TRBJ2-5 | TRBD2 | - | TRBV27 | CASSSGGAGQETQYF | TGTGCCAGCAGTTCGGGGGGGGCGGGGCAAGAGACCCAGTACTTC
12 | TRBJ2-3 | TRBD1 | - | TRBV19 | CASPTGGGTQYF | TGTGCCAGCCCCACAGGGGGCGGTACGCAGTATTTT
16 | TRBJ2-5 | - | - | TRBV4-1 | CASSRDPGLGGETQYF | TGCGCCAGCAGCCGAGACCCCGGGCTAGGGGGTGAGACCCAGTACTTC
14 | TRBJ1-1 | - | - | TRBV7-2 | CASSLSPGNTEAFF | TGTGCCAGCAGCTTATCGCCAGGGAACACTGAAGCTTTCTTT
17 | TRBJ2-1 | - | - | TRBV7-6 | CASSLASAGAAYNEQFF | TGTGCCAGCAGCTTAGCAAGCGCGGGGGCCGCCTACAATGAGCAGTTCTTC
14 | TRBJ1-1 | TRBD1 | - | TRBV7-2 | CASSFRQGNTEAFF | TGTGCCAGCAGCTTCCGACAGGGGAACACTGAAGCTTTCTTT
12 | TRBJ2-1 | - | - | TRBV2 | CALRTAPNEQFF | TGTGCCCTTCGGACAGCCCCCAATGAGCAGTTCTTC
12 | TRBJ1-5 | - | - | TRBV19 | CASSILDQPQHF | TGTGCCAGTAGTATCCTTGATCAGCCCCAGCATTTT
17 | TRBJ2-2 | TRBD1 | - | TRBV7-9 | CASERPTWTGGTGELFF | TGTGCCAGCGAGAGACCGACCTGGACAGGGGGAACCGGGGAGCTGTTTTTT
15 | TRBJ1-1 | TRBD1 | - | TRBV7-3 | CASSLAGGYSQRAFF | TGTGCCAGCAGCTTAGCAGGGGGATATAGTCAGAGGGCTTTCTTT
13 | TRBJ2-3 | - | - | TRBV28 | CATSQGGTDTQYF | TGTGCCACCAGTCAGGGCGGCACAGATACGCAGTATTTT
11 | TRBJ2-7 | - | - | TRBV28 | CASSDRGEQYF | TGTGCCAGCAGTGACCGGGGTGAGCAGTACTTC
15 | TRBJ1-6 | - | - | TRBV28 | CASTPSAGDFSPLHF | TGTGCCAGCACCCCCTCGGCAGGGGATTTTTCACCCCTCCACTTT
14 | TRBJ2-7 | TRBD1 | - | TRBV7-2 | CASSVGTGEGEQYF | TGTGCCAGCAGCGTCGGGACAGGGGAGGGCGAGCAGTACTTC
15 | TRBJ2-3 | - | - | TRBV21-1 | CASSPGTSGTDTQYF | TGTGCCAGCAGCCCTGGGACTAGCGGGACAGATACGCAGTATTTT
19 | TRBJ2-3 | TRBD2 | - | TRBV6-6 | CASSRGGTMADISTDTQYF | TGTGCCAGCAGTCGGGGGGGGACTATGGCAGATATTAGCACGGATACGCAGTATTTT
20 | TRBJ2-3 | - | once | TRBV21-1 | CASSKEGLAGFLASTDTQYF | TGTGCCAGCAGCAAAGAAGGACTAGCGGGTTTTCTTGCTAGCACAGATACGCAGTATTTT
18 | TRBJ2-7 | - | - | TRBV21-1 | CASSSHPLTSGGTYEQYF | TGTGCCAGCAGCTCCCACCCCCTCACTAGCGGGGGTACCTACGAGCAGTACTTC
15 | TRBJ2-5 | - | - | TRBV5-1 | CASTLSGVEGETQYF | TGCGCCAGCACCCTCTCCGGGGTGGAGGGAGAGACCCAGTACTTC
15 | TRBJ2-3 | TRBD2 | - | TRBV6-5 | CASSYVGGYTDTQYF | TGTGCCAGCAGTTACGTGGGGGGGTACACAGATACGCAGTATTTT
14 | TRBJ2-3 | TRBD2 | - | TRBV6-4 | CASSGEGSTDTQYF | TGTGCCAGCAGTGGGGAGGGGAGCACAGATACGCAGTATTTT
12 | TRBJ1-3 | TRBD1 | - | TRBV2 | CASAQGAYTIYF | TGTGCCAGTGCTCAGGGGGCGTACACCATATATTTT
15 | TRBJ2-5 | TRBD2 | once | TRBV27 | CASSLSAGGEETQYF | TGTGCCAGCAGTTTATCGGCGGGGGGGGAAGAGACCCAGTACTTC
13 | TRBJ1-1 | - | - | TRBV9 | CASSVKGGTEAFF | TGTGCCAGCAGCGTAAAAGGGGGCACTGAAGCTTTCTTT
14 | TRBJ2-7 | - | - | TRBV6-6 | CASSPGGASYEQYF | TGTGCCAGCAGTCCAGGAGGGGCTTCCTACGAGCAGTACTTC
15 | TRBJ2-5 | TRBD1 | - | TRBV11-2 | CASSAGQGDLKTQYF | TGTGCCAGCAGCGCAGGACAGGGGGATTTAAAGACCCAGTACTTC
16 | TRBJ1-2 | TRBD1 | few | TRBV6-1 | CASSDPDRIGFYGYTF | TGTGCCAGCAGTGACCCGGACAGGATTGGTTTCTATGGCTACACCTTC
15 | TRBJ1-2 | - | once | TRBV7-6 | CASSPYLSAENGYTF | TGTGCCAGCAGCCCATATCTTTCGGCGGAGAATGGCTACACCTTC